Sequencing of this T cell receptor beta chain was carried out in a study of blood T cell repertoires in COVID-19. Across the whole study: Collection of acute and convalescent COVID-19 samples took place in the United States, Italy and Spain.

The V segment lost 5 bases and the J segment 0 bases; nucleotides outside the gene matches: 5. Germline lookup yields CDR1 LNHDA and CDR2 SQIVND (reference sequence). The CDR3 is 15 residues long. Source study methods: From reference gene primer amplification, estimates of nucleated cell counts were derived. TCRdb's table, derived via immunoSEQ multiplex PCR, lists solely in-frame clones and lacks some. The V and J calls and the clone size are those of that table, but D and trimming were determined from the DNA. The data contain about 65,000 clones, about 88% of them singletons. This receptor was identified in a man aged 55 to 70 with acute or convalescent COVID-19. This chain links TRBV19 with TRBJ1-1; 8 bases line up with TRBD1. The sample consisted of peripheral blood. The CDR3 nucleotides read TGTGCCAGTAGTTCCTGGACAGGGATGAACACTGAAGCTTTCTTT. Protein product: CASSSWTGMNTEAFF.